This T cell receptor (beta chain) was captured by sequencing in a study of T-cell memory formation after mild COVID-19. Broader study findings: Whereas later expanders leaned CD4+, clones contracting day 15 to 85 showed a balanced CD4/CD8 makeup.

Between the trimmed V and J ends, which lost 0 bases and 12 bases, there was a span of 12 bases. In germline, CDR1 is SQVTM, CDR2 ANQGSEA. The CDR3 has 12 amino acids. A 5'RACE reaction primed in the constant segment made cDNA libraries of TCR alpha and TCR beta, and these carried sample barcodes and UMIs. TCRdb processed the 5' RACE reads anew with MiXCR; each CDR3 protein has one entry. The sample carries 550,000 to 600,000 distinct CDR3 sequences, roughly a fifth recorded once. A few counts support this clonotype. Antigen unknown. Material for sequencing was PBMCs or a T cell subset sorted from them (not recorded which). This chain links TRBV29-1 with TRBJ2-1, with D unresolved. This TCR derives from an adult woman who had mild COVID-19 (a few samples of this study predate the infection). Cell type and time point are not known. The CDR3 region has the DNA TGCAGCGTTGAAGAGACCCCAGTGGGGCAGTTCTTC. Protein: CSVEETPVGQFF.